The 10 T cell receptor beta chains given below trace back to one sample, sequenced in a study of PD-1 blockade in classical Hodgkin lymphoma. The assay was immunoSEQ multiplex PCR, and TCRdb's table has in-frame clones only and misses some. The table shows under 65,000 clones, with more than 80% occurring only once. The patients all showed relapse after autologous stem cell transplantation, while their brentuximab vedotin exposure varied. The starting material was peripheral blood mononuclear cells (PBMCs), obtained at baseline. The receptors derive from a human donor with classical Hodgkin lymphoma.

V gene TRBV9 combines with J gene TRBJ1-2; 11 nucleotides line up with TRBD1. The CDR3 length is 13 residues. Germline V CDR1 and CDR2: SGDLS, YYNGEE. After removal of 7 bases from V and 4 bases from J, the junction contained 3 bases not matched to a gene. The CDR3 sequence is CASAGTGGYGYTF. Here the CDR3 DNA reads TGTGCCAGCGCGGGGACAGGGGGCTATGGCTACACCTTC.

The chain is built from TRBV7-2 and TRBJ1-3; D is uncertain. Per the germline V gene, CDR1 is SGHTA and CDR2 is FQGNSA. The length of the CDR3 is 13 residues. V lost 3 bases to trimming and J lost 16 bases, with 19 bases between them. In nucleotides, the CDR3 is TGTGCCAGCAGCTTTTGGGGATCGGGCGAGGGCTATTTT. Translated: CASSFWGSGEGYF.

The V gene is TRBV19, the J gene TRBJ2-7, with 7 bases aligning to TRBD1. Germline values: CDR1 LNHDA, CDR2 SQIVND (reference sequence). This CDR3 spans 16 amino acids. After removal of 5 bases from V and 2 bases from J, the junction contained 12 bases not matched to a gene. CDR3 in DNA: TGTGCCAGTAGTGGTCCGTGGCCGGACAGGACCTACGAGCAGTACTTC. Amino acids: CASSGPWPDRTYEQYF.

The gene calls are TRBV7-9 and TRBJ1-2; D remains ambiguous. CDR1 and CDR2 from the germline V gene are SEHNR and FQNEAQ (reference sequence). V lost 4 bases and J lost 8, with 11 bases in between. The CDR3 covers 12 residues. This CDR3 reads CASSSLNQGYTF. The CDR3 DNA follows: TGTGCCAGCAGCTCCCTGAATCAGGGCTACACCTTC. Filled out from reference TRBV7-9 and TRBJ1-2, the complete variable domain reads DTGVSQNPRHKITKRGQNVTFRCDPISEHNRLYWYRQTLGQGPEFLTYFQNEAQLEKSRLLSDRFSAERPKGSFSTLEIQRTEQGDSAMYLCASSSLNQGYTFGSGTRLTVV.

The chain recombines TRBV11-2 with TRBJ1-1, with D perhaps matching TRBD1 (6 bases). Germline loops: CDR1 SGHAT, CDR2 FQNNGV. This CDR3 comprises 16 residues. The ends were cut back, 4 bases at V and 7 bases at J, with 22 bases in the middle. CDR3 DNA sequence: TGTGCCAGCAGCTGGATTAAGGAGTCGAAGGGGGTTGAAGCTTTCTTT. Encoded protein: CASSWIKESKGVEAFF.

The chain is built from TRBV25-1 and TRBJ2-5; possibly TRBD1 for D (6 bases). This CDR3 is 13 amino acids long. Trimming cost V 6 bases and J 7 bases, with 15 bases left between them. CDR1 and CDR2 (germline): MGHDK, SYGVNS. The CDR3 loop reads CASSLRGRGTQYF. CDR3 coding DNA: TGTGCCAGCAGCCTCAGGGGACGGGGGACCCAGTACTTC.

The rearrangement joins TRBV7-2 to TRBJ2-5, with D perhaps TRBD1 (6 bases). The V end lost 1 base, the J end lost 6 bases, and 12 bases lay between the germline ends. This CDR3 is built from 14 residues. CDR1 is SGHTA and CDR2 is FQGNSA in the germline V gene. CDR3 in DNA: TGTGCCAGCAGCTTAGAGAGGGGGATGAAGACCCAGTACTTC. Residues: CASSLERGMKTQYF.

This clone was counted between two and nine times. This sequence joins TRBV5-4 and TRBJ1-1; D may be TRBD1 (5 bases). The V end lost 0 bases, the J end lost 1 base, and 7 bases lay between the germline ends. Germline V gene sequence: CDR1 SGHNT, CDR2 YYREEE (reference sequence). There are 14 residues in the CDR3. CDR3 protein: CASSLDGGNTEAFF. CDR3 sequence (DNA): TGTGCCAGCAGCTTGGACGGGGGGAACACTGAAGCTTTCTTT.

The V call is TRBV13, the J call TRBJ1-6; 9 bases fit TRBD1. The junction had 4 bases not matched to a gene; V was cut back by 5 bases and J by 8 bases. CDR3 length equals 14 residues. Germline V gives CDR1 PRHDT, CDR2 FYEKMQ (reference sequence). The CDR3 coding sequence is TGTGCCAGCAGCCAGACAGGGGGTCATTCACCCCTCCACTTT. This sequence encodes CASSQTGGHSPLHF.

The V call is TRBV4-1, the J call TRBJ1-3; TRBD1 matches 7 bases. Germline V gives CDR1 MGHRA, CDR2 YSYEKL. CDR3 length: 15 amino acids. The ends lost 0 bases at V and 4 bases at J; junction bases unmatched: 3. CDR3 nucleotides: TGCGCCAGCAGCCAAGACTGGACAGGAGGAAACACCATATATTTT. It specifies CASSQDWTGGNTIYF.